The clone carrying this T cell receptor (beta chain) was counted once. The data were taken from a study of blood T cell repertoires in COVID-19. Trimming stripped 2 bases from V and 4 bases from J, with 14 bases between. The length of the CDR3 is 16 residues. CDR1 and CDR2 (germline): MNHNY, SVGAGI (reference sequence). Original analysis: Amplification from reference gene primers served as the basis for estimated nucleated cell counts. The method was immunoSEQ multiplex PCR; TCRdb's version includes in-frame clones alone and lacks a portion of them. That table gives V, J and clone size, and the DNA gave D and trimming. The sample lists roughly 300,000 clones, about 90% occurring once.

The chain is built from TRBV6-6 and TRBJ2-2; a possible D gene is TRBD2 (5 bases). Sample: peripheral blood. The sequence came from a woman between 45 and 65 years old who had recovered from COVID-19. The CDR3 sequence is CASSYGSRSSTGELFF. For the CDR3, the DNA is TGTGCCAGCAGTTACGGGAGTCGAAGTTCCACCGGGGAGCTGTTTTTT.